This TCR beta chain was sequenced in a study of persistence of HIV-infected CD4 T cells. The stimulus was an HIV-1 Gag 15-mer peptide pool, 0.8 to 1 ug/peptide/mL. Memory cells lacking CD40L and CD69 with high CD45RO were sorted. Donors had CD4+ T cell counts above 400 cells/uL and were CMV-seropositive. This CDR3 has 15 amino acids. CDR1 and CDR2 from the germline V gene are MNHEY and SVGEGT. Germline trimming cut 3 bases from V and 4 bases from J; bases unmatched to any gene: 7. The study's findings and limits: Proviral oligoclonality tracked with TCR oligoclonality within the same sorted cells.

The libraries were made with immunoSEQ version 4 in survey mode. Genomic DNA was diluted to around 10 ng/uL, up to 1 ug per sample. This table comes from immunoSEQ multiplex PCR, and its TCRdb copy is limited to in-frame clones, with some not included. This table holds about 33,000 clones, 75% to 90% found once. Regarding this clone: Its antigen is not known.

This rearrangement joins TRBV6-2 or TRBV6-3 to TRBJ2-5, with 8 nucleotides matching TRBD2. The specimen was cultured CD4+ T cells from PBMCs, collected from a patient who received antiretroviral therapy. The TCR was taken from an adult with HIV. The donor label of this sample is uncertain. CDR3 amino acids: CASSYGGGFSETQYF. The CDR3 DNA is TGTGCCAGCAGTTATGGCGGGGGGTTTTCAGAGACCCAGTACTTC.